These T cell receptor beta chains were read from a single sample in a study of OX40 agonist ivuxolimab in advanced cancers. Profiled with immunoSEQ multiplex PCR; TCRdb holds only in-frame clones, not every one. The table includes about 62,000 clones, around 81% detected once. Sequences were derived from CD4+ or CD8+ T cells sorted from blood, sampled in a trial of the OX40 agonist ivuxolimab. These TCRs come from an adult with an advanced solid tumor such as melanoma, head and neck, liver or kidney cancer. Each CDR3 is given with its conserved first and last residue. A D gene is named only where the DNA matches it firmly. Only some rows state a clone size, as once, few, many or a class for expanded clones.

len,d_gene,v_gene,abundance,j_gene,CDR3aa,CDR3nt
16,TRBD1,TRBV5-1,.,TRBJ2-3,CASSSRDRDGTDTQYF,TGCGCCAGCAGCTCCCGGGACAGGGATGGCACAGATACGCAGTATTTT
13,.,TRBV4-3,.,TRBJ1-2,CASSQTGSYGYTF,TGCGCCAGCAGCCAAACAGGCAGCTATGGCTACACCTTC
15,TRBD1,TRBV18,.,TRBJ1-1,CASSYTGQVNTEAFF,TGTGCCAGCTCGTATACGGGACAGGTCAACACTGAAGCTTTCTTT
15,.,TRBV5-6,.,TRBJ2-5,CASSPSLDRGETQYF,TGTGCCAGCAGCCCCTCTCTGGACCGTGGGGAGACCCAGTACTTC
14,.,TRBV30,.,TRBJ2-3,CASKLHLITDTQYF,TGTGCCTCCAAGCTCCATTTAATCACAGATACGCAGTATTTT
15,TRBD1,TRBV5-6,once,TRBJ1-4,CASSYRQGRGEKLFF,TGTGCCAGCAGCTATAGACAGGGTCGAGGAGAAAAACTGTTTTTT
14,.,TRBV7-2,.,TRBJ2-3,CASSLDSGTSTQYF,TGTGCCAGCAGCTTAGATTCAGGGACATCCACGCAGTATTTT
14,TRBD1,TRBV6-5,.,TRBJ1-4,CASSSGGFREKLFF,TGTGCCAGCAGCTCAGGGGGATTTCGGGAAAAACTGTTTTTT
15,TRBD1,TRBV19,.,TRBJ1-2,CASSDGQGGDYGYTF,TGTGCCAGTAGTGACGGACAGGGCGGAGACTATGGCTACACCTTC
12,.,TRBV10-3,.,TRBJ2-3,CAARSDEDTQYF,TGTGCCGCCAGGTCGGACGAGGATACGCAGTATTTT
17,TRBD1,TRBV7-2,.,TRBJ2-2,CASSLQGRGGSTGELFF,TGTGCCAGCAGCTTACAAGGGCGAGGGGGCTCGACCGGGGAGCTGTTTTTT
15,.,TRBV19,.,TRBJ1-1,CASSIAPGMNTEAFF,TGTGCCAGTAGTATAGCCCCGGGTATGAACACTGAAGCTTTCTTT
14,.,TRBV7-2,.,TRBJ1-1,CASTLRWADTEAFF,TGTGCCAGCACCCTCAGATGGGCTGACACTGAAGCTTTCTTT
18,.,TRBV18,once,TRBJ2-5,CASSPLLPLGDLQETQYF,TGTGCCAGCTCACCACTACTACCCCTCGGGGACCTACAAGAGACCCAGTACTTC
16,.,TRBV7-6,.,TRBJ2-1,CASSLVAGPPYNEQFF,TGTGCCAGCAGCTTAGTGGCGGGTCCCCCCTACAATGAGCAGTTCTTC
14,.,TRBV19,.,TRBJ1-5,CATKVQGGNQPQHF,TGTGCCACCAAAGTGCAGGGCGGGAATCAGCCCCAGCATTTT
15,.,TRBV5-6,once,TRBJ2-2,CASSQFKRVTGELFF,TGTGCCAGCAGCCAATTCAAAAGAGTTACCGGGGAGCTGTTTTTT
12,.,TRBV5-4,.,TRBJ2-5,CASSFGQETQYF,TGTGCCAGCAGCTTCGGACAAGAGACCCAGTACTTC
14,.,TRBV2,.,TRBJ2-2,CASSILQGAGELFF,TGTGCCAGCAGTATCTTACAGGGCGCCGGGGAGCTGTTTTTT
16,TRBD1,TRBV7-9,many,TRBJ2-7,CASSPPIRQGMYEQYF,TGTGCCAGCAGCCCGCCCATCCGACAGGGGATGTACGAGCAGTACTTC
15,.,TRBV18,.,TRBJ2-5,CASSPRASVGETQYF,TGTGCCAGCTCACCCAGGGCTAGCGTGGGGGAGACCCAGTACTTC
16,TRBD1,TRBV29-1,.,TRBJ1-2,CSVEYRGGTGSDGYTF,TGCAGCGTTGAATATAGGGGAGGGACAGGCTCGGATGGCTACACCTTC
15,.,TRBV4-1,.,TRBJ1-2,CASSQQLQGSYGYTF,TGCGCCAGCAGCCAACAGCTACAGGGTTCCTATGGCTACACCTTC
14,.,TRBV6-4,.,TRBJ1-1,CASRRGGRDTEAFF,TGTGCCAGCAGGAGGGGGGGACGGGACACTGAAGCTTTCTTT
17,.,TRBV18,.,TRBJ2-7,CASSPPPRGVATYEQYF,TGTGCCAGCTCACCACCACCCCGCGGGGTAGCGACCTACGAGCAGTACTTC